This record covers a single T cell receptor beta chain. What it binds is not known. This entry is derived from a study of T-cell memory formation after mild COVID-19. Study overall: In these data, TCR clusters were largely donor specific. The study, taken as a whole, reports: The study found contracting CD4+ clones mainly in CM and EM and contracting CD8+ clones in EMRA.

TCRdb recomputed calls from the 5' RACE reads with MiXCR, one row per CDR3 protein. The sample includes 250,000 or so distinct CDR3 sequences, roughly 9.4% of them seen just once. The CDR3 has 16 residues. Unmatched junction bases numbered 8, after V lost 6 bases and J lost 0 bases. The germline V gene has CDR1 MNHNS and CDR2 SASEGT. Sequenced: PBMCs or a T cell subset sorted from them (not recorded which). This sequence joins TRBV6-1 and TRBJ1-3; 7 bases are shared with TRBD1. This TCR was sampled from a man aged 18-30 years who had mild COVID-19 (a few samples of this study predate the infection). Cell type and time point are not known. The CDR3: CASRLRGDYSGNTIYF. The CDR3 DNA reads as TGTGCCAGCAGACTCAGGGGGGACTACTCTGGAAACACCATATATTTT.